This passage covers 25 T cell receptor beta chains from one sample sequenced in a study of glioma-infiltrating T cells. Using RNA template, CDR3s of TCR alpha and beta were amplified with iRepertoire arm-PCR. Each CDR3 protein is one row after TCRdb ran MiXCR on the multiplex PCR reads. The sample has 150,000 to 200,000 distinct CDR3 sequences; around 40% are singletons. Sequenced material: glioma tissue, nonneoplastic brain tissue, or PBMCs (not recorded which). All receptors come from a human donor with low-grade glioma or glioblastoma, undergoing nonglioma brain surgery, or in good health (not recorded which).

This clonotype was seen repeatedly, ten times or more. The chain uses TRBV28 and TRBJ2-1, with D tentatively TRBD2 (6 bases). Per germline, CDR1 MDHEN and CDR2 SYDVKM. The CDR3 contains 14 residues. V gave up 2 bases and J gave up 8 bases, with 13 bases separating them. The CDR3 here is CASSLLLARDEQFF. For the CDR3, the DNA is TGTGCCAGCAGTTTACTCCTAGCGAGAGATGAGCAGTTCTTC.

In regard to this clonotype: A much larger clonotype is one base distant, so this may be a read error. The CDR3 does not close with the conserved phenylalanine or tryptophan, likely indicating a read error. CDR3 bases: TGCAGTGCCAGTCGTGATACGGGAAGCTCCTACGAGCAGTACCTC. It specifies CSASRDTGSSYEQYL. The V call is TRBV20-1, the J call TRBJ2-7; a weak D match, TRBD2 (5 bases). CDR1 and CDR2 (germline): DFQATT, SNEGSKA (reference sequence). Trimming left V 6 bases short and J 0 bases short, with 18 bases between. The CDR3 extends over 15 amino acids.

This clonotype was seen at least ten times. The V gene is TRBV20-1, the J gene TRBJ2-1, with 7 bases aligning to TRBD1. CDR1 and CDR2 from the germline V gene are DFQATT and SNEGSKA (reference sequence). The length of the CDR3 is 14 residues. J gave up 5 bases and V 2 bases, and 6 bases lay outside the gene matches. CDR3 region: CSARYRGPHNEQFF. DNA for the CDR3: TGCAGTGCTAGATACAGGGGCCCACACAATGAGCAGTTCTTC.

The rearrangement links TRBV19 to TRBJ2-1, with 8 bases identical to TRBD2. The V and J ends lost 7 bases and 8 bases, in that order; junction bases with no gene match: 13. Germline CDR1 is LNHDA and CDR2 is SQIVND (reference sequence). The CDR3 covers 15 residues. This chain's CDR3 is CASTSPSGPHHEQFF. DNA for the CDR3: TGTGCCAGTACCTCTCCTAGCGGGCCGCACCATGAGCAGTTCTTC.

For this clonotype: One junction end does not reproduce the germline sequence, and a read error may be involved. This chain uses TRBV20-1 with TRBJ2-5; 12 bases agree with TRBD2. CDR3 length equals 18 residues. The V gene's germline CDR1 is DFQATT and CDR2 SNEGSKA (reference sequence). This CDR3 reads CSARDRGRLAGARETEYF. The CDR3 DNA sequence: TGCAGTGCTAGAGATCGGGGAAGACTAGCGGGAGCCCGGGAGACCGAGTACTTC.

This clonotype was seen repeatedly, ten times or more. The chain recombines TRBV4-1 with TRBJ1-6; unclear D gene. Germline assignment: CDR1 MGHRA and CDR2 YSYEKL. The CDR3 covers 14 residues. V lost 4 bases to trimming and J lost 10 bases, with 14 bases between them. The chain's CDR3 is CASSRYYGESPLHF. For the CDR3, the DNA is TGCGCCAGCAGCCGCTATTACGGAGAGTCACCCCTCCACTTT.

Of note for this clonotype: Just one base apart from a much larger clone, this may be a read error. The chain has TRBV7-2 and TRBJ1-3; D is unclear. V shed 3 bases and J shed 4 bases, with 13 bases lying between them. CDR1 is SGHTA and CDR2 is FQGNSA in the germline V gene. The CDR3 has 15 residues. In nucleotides, the CDR3 is TGTGCCAGCAGCTTCCCCGTGTTTTCCGGAAACACCATATATTTT. Its protein is CASSFPVFSGNTIYF.

The V gene is TRBV3-1, the J gene TRBJ2-1, with TRBD2 matching 9 bases. Trimming at V came to 6 bases and at J to 5 bases, leaving 11 bases not matched to a gene. Germline V gives CDR1 LGHDT, CDR2 YNNKEL (reference sequence). This CDR3 is built from 16 residues. This CDR3 reads CASRELAGASHNEQFF. CDR3 sequence (DNA): TGTGCCAGCAGGGAATTAGCGGGAGCGTCCCACAATGAGCAGTTCTTC.

The chain uses TRBV5-8 and TRBJ2-6; no reliable D call. The V end was cut by 3 bases, the J end by 0 bases, with 4 bases between. This CDR3 is 14 amino acids long. Germline assignment: CDR1 SGHTS and CDR2 YDEGEE. The CDR3 region has the DNA TGTGCCAGCAGCTCATACTCTGGGGCCAACGTCCTGACTTTC. Its protein is CASSSYSGANVLTF. The full variable domain, rest sourced from reference TRBV5-8 and TRBJ2-6, is EAGVTQSPTHLIKTRGQQATLRCSPISGHTSVYWYQQALGLGLQFLLWYDEGEERNRGNFPPRFSGRQFPNYSSELNVNALELEDSALYLCASSSYSGANVLTFGAGSRLTVL.

This clonotype was counted only a few times. The V and J genes are TRBV7-9 and TRBJ2-3; possible D gene TRBD2, 5 bases. Per the germline V gene, CDR1 is SEHNR and CDR2 is FQNEAQ (reference sequence). The CDR3 is 13 residues long. Deletions cut 8 bases from V and 1 base from J, with 10 bases between. CDR3 sequence reads: CASARVGTDTQYF. CDR3 nucleotides: TGTGCCAGCGCGCGGGTGGGCACAGATACGCAGTATTTT.

This clonotype appeared many times. V usage is TRBV6-4 and J usage is TRBJ2-3; D is ambiguous. The V gene lost 2 bases and the J gene lost 3 bases, with 6 bases spanning the gap. CDR3 length equals 13 residues. CDR1 and CDR2 (germline): MRHNA, SNTAGT. The CDR3: CASSDRGTDTQYF. The CDR3 DNA is TGTGCCAGCAGTGACCGCGGTACAGATACGCAGTATTTT.

The table lists this clonotype with a few counts. The chain links TRBV11-3 to TRBJ2-3; no clear D. The CDR3 covers 15 residues. The V gene lost 1 base and the J gene lost 2 bases, with 10 bases spanning the gap. Germline CDR1 reads SGHNT; CDR2 reads YENEEA. CDR3: CASSLVEPSTDTQYF. The CDR3 DNA follows: TGTGCCAGCAGCTTAGTGGAGCCATCCACAGATACGCAGTATTTT.

The chain combines TRBV6-5 with TRBJ1-3, with unresolved D. Trimming shortened V by 6 bases and J by 4 bases, and 10 bases separated the two germline ends. Per germline, CDR1 MNHEY and CDR2 SVGAGI. The CDR3 is 13 amino acids. CDR3 sequence reads: CASSPGQGNTIYF. CDR3 nucleotides: TGTGCCAGCAGCCCGGGTCAGGGAAACACCATATATTTT.

As regards this clonotype: A much larger clonotype is one base distant, so this may be a read error. Since the CDR3 does not end with the conserved phenylalanine or tryptophan, this likely comes from a read error. V is TRBV20-1 and J is TRBJ2-7, with 11 positions matching TRBD2. The CDR3 is 17 residues long. Germline lookup yields CDR1 DFQATT and CDR2 SNEGSKA (reference sequence). The V and J ends lost 4 bases and 0 bases, in that order; junction bases with no gene match: 11. For the CDR3, the DNA is TGCAGTGCTAAGAATCCGGGACTAGCGGTTAGCTCCTACGAGCAGTACTCC. Protein product: CSAKNPGLAVSSYEQYS.

Comment on this clonotype: Possible read error: a much larger clone is one base away. The conserved closing phenylalanine or tryptophan is absent in this CDR3, likely reflecting a read error. The chain joins TRBV28 to TRBJ2-1; TRBD2 matches 8 bases. Looked up from germline, CDR1 is MDHEN and CDR2 is SYDVKM. J lost 4 bases, V lost 2 bases, and 7 bases had no gene match. This CDR3 is built from 16 residues. The CDR3 DNA follows: TGTGCCAGCAGTTTAAGCCCAGCGGGAGCGTACAATGAGCAGTTCTTA. It encodes CASSLSPAGAYNEQFL.

This clonotype was found many times. V is TRBV15 and J is TRBJ2-3; D ambiguous. Trimming pared 9 bases from V and 5 bases from J, leaving 18 bases between. CDR1 LNHNV and CDR2 YYDKDF come from the germline V gene (reference sequence). This CDR3 has 14 amino acids. The CDR3 sequence is CATSSEDRLDTQYF. CDR3 coding DNA: TGTGCCACTAGTTCCGAGGACCGGTTAGATACGCAGTATTTT.

This clonotype was seen repeatedly, ten times or more. V gene TRBV25-1 combines with J gene TRBJ2-1; 9 positions agree with TRBD2. The length of the CDR3 is 16 residues. Germline CDR1 and CDR2: MGHDK and SYGVNS. V shed 3 bases and J 1 base; nucleotides not matched to a gene: 4. CDR3 sequence reads: CASSDRSGRSYNEQFF. The DNA for the CDR3 is TGTGCCAGCAGTGACCGAAGCGGGAGGTCCTACAATGAGCAGTTCTTC.

Turning to this clonotype: One junction end disagrees with the germline gene, perhaps due to a read error. This chain links TRBV6-2 or TRBV6-3 with TRBJ1-5; D unclear. This CDR3 is 15 amino acids long. CDR1 MNHEY and CDR2 SVGEGT come from the germline V gene. The CDR3 DNA sequence: TGTGCTAGCAGTCTTGACCGAGGGCCAGATCAGCCCCAGCATTTT. Its protein product is CASSLDRGPDQPQHF.

The chain combines TRBV25-1 with TRBJ2-7; D possibly corresponds to TRBD2 (5 bases). There are 13 residues in the CDR3. Trimming removed 2 bases from V and 1 base from J, with 6 bases in between. Looked up from germline, CDR1 is MGHDK and CDR2 is SYGVNS. The CDR3 DNA is TGTGCCAGCAGTGAACCGGGATCCTACGAGCAGTACTTC. This encodes CASSEPGSYEQYF.

On this clonotype: This could be a read error, since a much larger clone is one nucleotide away. V is TRBV20-1 and J is TRBJ2-1; 8 bases align to TRBD2. V shed 7 bases and J 1 base; nucleotides not matched to a gene: 12. There are 16 residues in the CDR3. The germline gives CDR1 DFQATT, CDR2 SNEGSKA (reference sequence). The CDR3, as DNA: TGCAGTGAAGCCCCCCTGACTAGCGCTTCCTACAATGAGCAGTTCTTC. Protein: CSEAPLTSASYNEQFF.

This clonotype was counted ten times or more. V gene TRBV5-1 combines with J gene TRBJ1-1, with 8 bases lining up with TRBD1. The CDR3 spans 16 residues. J was trimmed by 5 bases and V by 2 bases; bases with no gene match: 11. Germline-derived CDR1 and CDR2 are SGHRS and YFSETQ. The CDR3 DNA reads as TGCGCCAGCAGCTTCGACTATCAGGGGGCTAGAACTGAAGCTTTCTTT. Translation: CASSFDYQGARTEAFF.

This clonotype was seen just once. A single base separates this from a much larger clone, so it may be a read error. V and J are TRBV19 and TRBJ1-5; D is unclear. The CDR3 covers 13 residues. Germline lookup yields CDR1 LNHDA and CDR2 SQIVND (reference sequence). Trimming cost V 2 bases and J 4 bases, with 6 bases left between them. The CDR3 spells CASSISENQPQHF. CDR3 nucleotide sequence: TGTGCCAGTAGTATAAGTGAGAATCAGCCCCAGCATTTT.

Only a few counts were recorded for this clonotype. This chain uses TRBV5-1 with TRBJ2-7, with 7 positions matching TRBD2. There are 15 residues in the CDR3. The trim removed 0 bases at V and 5 bases at J, leaving 8 bases unmatched. Germline-derived CDR1 and CDR2 are SGHRS and YFSETQ. This CDR3 reads CASSLDSSGWNEQYF. The CDR3 DNA reads as TGCGCCAGCAGCTTGGATTCTAGCGGTTGGAACGAGCAGTACTTC.

This chain joins TRBV7-2 and TRBJ2-1; TRBD2 matches 11 bases. Germline V gene data show CDR1 as SGHTA and CDR2 as FQGNSA. The V segment lost 10 bases and the J segment 5 bases; nucleotides outside the gene matches: 13. This CDR3 spans 16 amino acids. The DNA of the CDR3 is TGTGCCATTAGCTCCGTAGCGGGAGGGACCCACAATGAGCAGTTCTTC. It codes for CAISSVAGGTHNEQFF. The variable domain in full, completed from reference TRBV7-2 and TRBJ2-1, reads GAGVSQSPSNKVTEKGKDVELRCDPISGHTALYWYRQSLGQGLEFLIYFQGNSAPDKSGLPSDRFSAERTGGSVSTLTIQRTQQEDSAVYLCAISSVAGGTHNEQFFGPGTRLTVL.

Comments on this clonotype: In this CDR3 the conserved last residue, phenylalanine or tryptophan, is missing, so a read error is likely. The CDR3 nucleotides are TGTGCCAGCAGTGGGGAAGCGGGGGATGCCATTCAGTACTTA. Protein product: CASSGEAGDAIQYL. This sequence joins TRBV10-3 and TRBJ2-4; 8 nucleotides align to TRBD2. Germline V lookup: CDR1 ENHRY, CDR2 SYGVKD. The CDR3 consists of 14 residues.